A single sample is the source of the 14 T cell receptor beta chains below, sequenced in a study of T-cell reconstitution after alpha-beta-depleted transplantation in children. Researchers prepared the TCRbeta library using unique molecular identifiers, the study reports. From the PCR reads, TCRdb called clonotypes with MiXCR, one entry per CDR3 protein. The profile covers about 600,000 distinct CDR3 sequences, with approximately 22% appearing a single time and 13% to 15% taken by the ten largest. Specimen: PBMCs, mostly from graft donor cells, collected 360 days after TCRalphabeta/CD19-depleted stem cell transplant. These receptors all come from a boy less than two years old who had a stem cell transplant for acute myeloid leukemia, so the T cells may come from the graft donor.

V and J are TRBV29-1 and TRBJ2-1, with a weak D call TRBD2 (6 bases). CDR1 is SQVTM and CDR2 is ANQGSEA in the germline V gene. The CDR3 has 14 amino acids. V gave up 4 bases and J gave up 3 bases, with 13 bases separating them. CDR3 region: CSVVGGRDYNEQFF. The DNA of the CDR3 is TGCAGCGTTGTGGGGGGTAGGGACTACAATGAGCAGTTCTTC.

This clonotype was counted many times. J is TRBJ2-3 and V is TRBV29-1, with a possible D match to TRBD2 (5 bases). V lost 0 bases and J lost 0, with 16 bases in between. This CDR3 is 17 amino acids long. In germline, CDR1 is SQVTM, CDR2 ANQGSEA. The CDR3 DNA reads TGCAGCGTTGAAGATCCTTGGCGGGTCCTAAGCACAGATACGCAGTATTTT. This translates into CSVEDPWRVLSTDTQYF.

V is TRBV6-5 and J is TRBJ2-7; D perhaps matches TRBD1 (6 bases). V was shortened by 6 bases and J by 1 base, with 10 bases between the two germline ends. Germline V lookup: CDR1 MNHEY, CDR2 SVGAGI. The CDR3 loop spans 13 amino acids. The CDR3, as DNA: TGTGCCAGCAGCTACAGGGATTCCTACGAGCAGTACGTC. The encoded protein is CASSYRDSYEQYV.

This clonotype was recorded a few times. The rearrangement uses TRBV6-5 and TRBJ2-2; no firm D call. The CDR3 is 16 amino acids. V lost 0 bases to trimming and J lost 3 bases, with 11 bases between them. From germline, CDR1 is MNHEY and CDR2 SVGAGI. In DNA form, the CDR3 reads TGTGCCAGCAGTTACTCGAACGGACCCGACACCGGGGAGCTGTTTTTT. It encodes CASSYSNGPDTGELFF.

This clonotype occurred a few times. The CDR3 is CASSSGPQQFF. CDR3 nucleotides: TGTGCCAGCAGTTCGGGACCACAGCAGTTCTTC. The chain combines TRBV28 with TRBJ2-1; TRBD1 or TRBD2 may be the D gene (5 bases each). Germline V gene data show CDR1 as MDHEN and CDR2 as SYDVKM. The length of the CDR3 is 11 residues. V lost 4 bases and J lost 11, with 9 bases in between.

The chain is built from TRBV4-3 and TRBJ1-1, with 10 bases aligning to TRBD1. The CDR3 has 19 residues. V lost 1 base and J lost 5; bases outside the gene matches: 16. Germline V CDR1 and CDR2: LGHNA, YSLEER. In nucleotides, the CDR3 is TGCGCCAGCAGCCAAGCGGCCCCCTACGGGACAGGGGCTGGTACTGAAGCTTTCTTT. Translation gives CASSQAAPYGTGAGTEAFF.

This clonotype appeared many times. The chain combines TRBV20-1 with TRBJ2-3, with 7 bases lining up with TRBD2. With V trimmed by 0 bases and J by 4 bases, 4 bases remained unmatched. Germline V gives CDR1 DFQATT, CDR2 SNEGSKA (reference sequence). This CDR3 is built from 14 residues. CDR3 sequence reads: CSARDQGGADTQYF. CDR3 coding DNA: TGCAGTGCTAGAGATCAGGGAGGGGCAGATACGCAGTATTTT.

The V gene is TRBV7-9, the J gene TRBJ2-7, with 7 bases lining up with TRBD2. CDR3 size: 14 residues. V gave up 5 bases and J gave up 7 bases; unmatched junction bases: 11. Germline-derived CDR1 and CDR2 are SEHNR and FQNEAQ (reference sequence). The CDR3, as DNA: TGTGCCAGCAGCCGGGGAGGGACCAGGTGGGAGCAGTACTTC. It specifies CASSRGGTRWEQYF.

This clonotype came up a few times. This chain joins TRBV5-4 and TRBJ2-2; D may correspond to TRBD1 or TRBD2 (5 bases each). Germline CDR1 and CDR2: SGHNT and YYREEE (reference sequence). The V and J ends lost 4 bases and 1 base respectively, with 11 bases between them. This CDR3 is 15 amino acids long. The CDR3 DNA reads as TGTGCCAGCAGCACAGGAGGTCAGAACACCGGGGAGCTGTTTTTT. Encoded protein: CASSTGGQNTGELFF.

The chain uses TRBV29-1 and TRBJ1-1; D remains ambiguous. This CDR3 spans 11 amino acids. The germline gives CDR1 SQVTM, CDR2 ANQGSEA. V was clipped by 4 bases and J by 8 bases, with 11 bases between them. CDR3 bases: TGCAGCGTTGGCGGAGGGAGAGAAGCTTTCTTT. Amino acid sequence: CSVGGGREAFF.

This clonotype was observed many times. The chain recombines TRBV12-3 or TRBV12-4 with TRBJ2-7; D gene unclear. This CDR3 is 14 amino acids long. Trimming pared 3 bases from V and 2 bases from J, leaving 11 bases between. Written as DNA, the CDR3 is TGTGCCAGCAGTTTCCAGCCCTTAACCTACGAGCAGTACTTC. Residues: CASSFQPLTYEQYF.

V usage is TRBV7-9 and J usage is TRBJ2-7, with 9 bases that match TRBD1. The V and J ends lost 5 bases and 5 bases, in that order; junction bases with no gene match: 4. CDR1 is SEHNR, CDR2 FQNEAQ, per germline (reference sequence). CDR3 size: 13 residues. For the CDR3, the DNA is TGTGCCAGCAGCATGGGACAGGGCCACGAGCAGTACTTC. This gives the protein CASSMGQGHEQYF.

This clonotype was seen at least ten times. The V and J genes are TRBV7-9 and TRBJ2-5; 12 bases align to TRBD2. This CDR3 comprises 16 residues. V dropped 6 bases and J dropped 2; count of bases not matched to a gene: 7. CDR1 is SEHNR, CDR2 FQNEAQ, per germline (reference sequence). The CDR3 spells CASRQGLAGQQETQYF. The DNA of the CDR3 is TGTGCCAGCAGACAAGGACTAGCGGGGCAACAAGAGACCCAGTACTTC.

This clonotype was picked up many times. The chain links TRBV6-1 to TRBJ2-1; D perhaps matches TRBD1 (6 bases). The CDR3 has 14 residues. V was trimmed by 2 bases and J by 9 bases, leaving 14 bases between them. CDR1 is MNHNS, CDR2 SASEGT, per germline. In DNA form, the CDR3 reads TGTGCCAGCAGTGAACAAACAGGGACGGGTGAGCAGTTCTTC. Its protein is CASSEQTGTGEQFF.